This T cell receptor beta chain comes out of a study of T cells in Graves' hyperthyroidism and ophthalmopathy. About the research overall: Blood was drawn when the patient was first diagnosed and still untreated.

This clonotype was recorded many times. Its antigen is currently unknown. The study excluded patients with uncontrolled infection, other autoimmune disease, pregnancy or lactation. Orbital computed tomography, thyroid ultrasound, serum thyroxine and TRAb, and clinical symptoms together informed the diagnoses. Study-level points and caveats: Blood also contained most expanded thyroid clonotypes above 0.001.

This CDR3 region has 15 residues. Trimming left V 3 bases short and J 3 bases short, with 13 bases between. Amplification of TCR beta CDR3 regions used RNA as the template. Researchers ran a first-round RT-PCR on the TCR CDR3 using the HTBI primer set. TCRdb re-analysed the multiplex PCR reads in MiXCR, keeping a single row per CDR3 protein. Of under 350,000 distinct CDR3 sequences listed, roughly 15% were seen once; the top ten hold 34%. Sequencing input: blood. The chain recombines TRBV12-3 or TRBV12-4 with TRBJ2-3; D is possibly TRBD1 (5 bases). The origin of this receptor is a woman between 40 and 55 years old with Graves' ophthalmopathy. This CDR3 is CASSFQGFGTDTQYF. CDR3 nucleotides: TGTGCCAGCAGTTTTCAGGGTTTCGGGACAGATACGCAGTATTTT.